The 4 T cell receptor beta chains in this list originate from one sample, sequenced in a study of cytomegalovirus exposure and HLA in healthy donors. The PCR made use of 60 Vbeta and 13 Jbeta primers. Profiling relied on immunoSEQ multiplex PCR, and the TCRdb table lists in-frame clones only, not all of them. The table includes 90,000 to 150,000 clones, approximately 80% detected once. Specimen: PBMCs. These receptors came from a man between 45 and 60 years old in good health and CMV-seropositive.

The chain couples TRBV27 to TRBJ1-6; 9 nucleotides line up with TRBD1. The V and J ends lost 5 bases and 8 bases, in that order; junction bases with no gene match: 1. The CDR3 has 13 amino acids. From germline, CDR1 is MNHEY and CDR2 SMNVEV (reference sequence). CDR3 sequence (DNA): TGTGCCAGCAGTAGGGACAGGGATTCACCCCTCCACTTT. Translated: CASSRDRDSPLHF.

The chain links TRBV27 to TRBJ2-3; D is perhaps TRBD2 (6 bases). Trimming left V 10 bases short and J 2 bases short, with 10 bases between. The germline gives CDR1 MNHEY, CDR2 SMNVEV (reference sequence). CDR3 length equals 12 residues. Here the CDR3 reads CAIGRNTDTQYF. The DNA for the CDR3 is TGTGCCATCGGGAGAAACACAGATACGCAGTATTTT.

The chain couples TRBV7-7 to TRBJ2-7; 7 positions match TRBD2. Germline assignment: CDR1 SSHAT and CDR2 FNYEAQ (reference sequence). The junction had 5 bases not matched to a gene; V was cut back by 3 bases and J by 0 bases. This CDR3 spans 15 amino acids. CDR3 sequence reads: CASSLRLAPSYEQYF. CDR3 nucleotides: TGTGCCAGCAGCTTGAGACTAGCACCCTCCTACGAGCAGTACTTC.

This sequence joins TRBV10-3 and TRBJ1-6, with D tentatively TRBD1 (5 bases). V was shortened by 6 bases and J by 9 bases, with 12 bases between the two germline ends. The germline CDR1 and CDR2 sequences are ENHRY and SYGVKD. This CDR3 comprises 13 residues. The CDR3 loop reads CAIRGGVSSPLHF. Written as DNA, the CDR3 is TGTGCCATCAGAGGAGGGGTCAGTTCACCCCTCCACTTT.